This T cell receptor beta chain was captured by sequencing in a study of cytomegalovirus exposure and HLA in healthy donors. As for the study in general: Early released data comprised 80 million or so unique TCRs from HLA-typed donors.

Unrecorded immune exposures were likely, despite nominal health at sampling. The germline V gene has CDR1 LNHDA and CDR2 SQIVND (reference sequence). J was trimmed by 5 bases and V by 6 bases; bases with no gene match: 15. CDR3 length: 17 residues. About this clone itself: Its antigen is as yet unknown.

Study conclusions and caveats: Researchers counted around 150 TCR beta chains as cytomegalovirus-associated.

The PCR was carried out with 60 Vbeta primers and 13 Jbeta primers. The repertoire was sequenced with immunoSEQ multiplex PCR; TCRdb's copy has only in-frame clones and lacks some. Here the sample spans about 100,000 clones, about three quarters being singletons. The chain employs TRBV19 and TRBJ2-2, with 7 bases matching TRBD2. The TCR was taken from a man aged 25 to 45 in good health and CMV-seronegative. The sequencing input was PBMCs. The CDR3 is CASRQTMWEGRTGELFF. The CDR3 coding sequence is TGTGCCAGTAGACAAACGATGTGGGAGGGCCGTACCGGGGAGCTGTTTTTT.